Shown below are 23 T cell receptor beta chains from a single sample sequenced in a study of blood T cells in healthy people across ages. Using a J-beta primer mix together with a sample-barcoded 5' primer, a second PCR was run for roughly 6 to 11 cycles. TCRdb reprocessed the 5' RACE reads via MiXCR and lists one record per CDR3 protein. The data hold about 1,800,000 distinct CDR3 sequences, with 25% to 30% observed a single time. Material for sequencing was blood. Receptors were obtained from a young woman in good health.

The chain employs TRBV30 and TRBJ2-7; D possibly corresponds to TRBD1 (6 bases). Trimming stripped 2 bases from V and 7 bases from J, with 15 bases between. The germline V gene encodes CDR1 GTSNPN and CDR2 SVGIG (reference sequence). The CDR3 has 13 residues. The DNA for the CDR3 is TGTGCCTGGAGTTTCCAGGCCAGGGGTGAGCAGTACTTC. The encoded protein is CAWSFQARGEQYF.

This clonotype was found a few times. The chain couples TRBV7-9 to TRBJ2-7; D call uncertain. From germline, CDR1 is SEHNR and CDR2 FQNEAQ (reference sequence). V was pared by 4 bases and J by 7 bases, with 17 bases between. This CDR3 has 14 amino acids. CDR3 in DNA: TGTGCCAGCAGCTCCTCTTCGAGTCAGGAGGAGCAGTACTTC. Translated: CASSSSSSQEEQYF. Filled out from reference TRBV7-9 and TRBJ2-7, the complete variable domain reads DTGVSQNPRHKITKRGQNVTFRCDPISEHNRLYWYRQTLGQGPEFLTYFQNEAQLEKSRLLSDRFSAERPKGSFSTLEIQRTEQGDSAMYLCASSSSSSQEEQYFGPGTRLTVT.

The chain combines TRBV10-3 with TRBJ2-1, with 12 bases aligning to TRBD2. This CDR3 contains 17 residues. J gave up 2 bases and V 3 bases, and 5 bases lay outside the gene matches. Germline V CDR1 and CDR2: ENHRY, SYGVKD. The CDR3 reads CAISDPTSGSTYNEQFF. For the CDR3, the DNA is TGTGCCATCAGTGACCCGACTAGCGGGAGCACCTACAATGAGCAGTTCTTC.

This clonotype was seen ten or more times. V usage is TRBV7-2 and J usage is TRBJ2-1; 9 bases align to TRBD2. V shed 8 bases, J shed 8 bases, and the junction held 10 bases outside the gene matches. The CDR3 contains 14 residues. Germline V gives CDR1 SGHTA, CDR2 FQGNSA. DNA of the CDR3: TGTGCCAGCGGCCGGAGCGGGGGGATGGATGAGCAGTTCTTC. Translated, it gives CASGRSGGMDEQFF.

The chain has TRBV5-6 and TRBJ2-1, with D perhaps matching TRBD2 (5 bases). The CDR3 is 18 amino acids. CDR1 and CDR2 from the germline V gene are SGHDT and YYEEEE. With 1 base removed from V and 0 bases from J, the gap between germline ends came to 17 bases. CDR3 DNA: TGTGCCAGCAGCTTGAGACGATACGGGGAAGACTCCTACAATGAGCAGTTCTTC. It translates to CASSLRRYGEDSYNEQFF.

This sequence joins TRBV2 and TRBJ2-1, with 7 nucleotides matching TRBD2. The CDR3 spans 15 residues. CDR1 and CDR2 from the germline V gene are SNHLY and FYNNEI. With V trimmed by 3 bases and J by 2 bases, 4 bases remained unmatched. In DNA form, the CDR3 reads TGTGCCAGCAGTGATGGGGACTACACCTACAATGAGCAGTTCTTC. It specifies CASSDGDYTYNEQFF.

The genes are TRBV9 and TRBJ1-1; no definite D call. V lost 6 bases and J lost 5, with 17 bases in between. Germline CDR1 SGDLS, CDR2 YYNGEE. The CDR3 runs to 14 residues. The CDR3, as DNA: TGTGCCAGCACGTCCCTGGGTATTGGGACTGAAGCTTTCTTT. It codes for CASTSLGIGTEAFF.

The chain uses TRBV7-2 and TRBJ2-5; D unclear. Germline loops: CDR1 SGHTA, CDR2 FQGNSA. This CDR3 has 14 amino acids. Trimming left V 5 bases short and J 3 bases short, with 13 bases between. CDR3 residues: CASSGVWGKETQYF. The DNA of the CDR3 is TGTGCCAGCAGCGGCGTTTGGGGTAAAGAGACCCAGTACTTC.

This clonotype was recorded at least ten times. Sequence at one end of the junction differs from germline and may be a read error. J is TRBJ1-5 and V is TRBV6-1, with D possibly TRBD1 on 5 matching bases. The germline CDR1 and CDR2 sequences are MNHNS and SASEGT. This CDR3 has 13 amino acids. The CDR3 loop is CASSTGSNQPQHF. CDR3 DNA: TGTGCTAGCAGCACAGGTTCCAATCAGCCCCAGCATTTT.

The chain recombines TRBV2 with TRBJ2-2, with D perhaps given as TRBD1 or TRBD2 (5 bases each). Trimming cost V 6 bases and J 0 bases, with 11 bases left between them. The CDR3 sequence is 15 residues long. Germline V gene sequence: CDR1 SNHLY, CDR2 FYNNEI. This chain's CDR3 is CASREGWANTGELFF. The DNA of the CDR3 is TGTGCCAGCAGAGAGGGGTGGGCGAACACCGGGGAGCTGTTTTTT.

Regarding this clonotype: This may be a read error, as it is one base from a much larger clone. V usage is TRBV28 and J usage is TRBJ2-7, with D uncertain. The germline gives CDR1 MDHEN, CDR2 SYDVKM. This CDR3 is built from 12 residues. The CDR3 region is CTSTPGRNEQYF. DNA of the CDR3: TGTACCAGCACCCCTGGCCGAAACGAGCAGTACTTC.

A few counts support this clonotype. The chain recombines TRBV4-2 with TRBJ1-2, with a weak D call TRBD1 (6 bases). The CDR3 is 17 amino acids. Germline V CDR1 and CDR2: LGHNA, YNFKEQ. V lost 0 bases and J lost 4, with 18 bases in between. CDR3 sequence reads: CASSQDRAGGPAYGYTF. As DNA, the CDR3 is TGTGCCAGCAGCCAAGATCGGGCGGGGGGGCCTGCCTATGGCTACACCTTC.

This clonotype has only a few counts. The CDR3 protein is CASSSAEKQFF. Written as DNA, the CDR3 is TGCGCCAGCAGCTCTGCGGAGAAGCAGTTCTTC. The gene calls are TRBV5-1 and TRBJ2-1; no firm D call. Germline CDR1 and CDR2: SGHRS and YFSETQ. The CDR3 is 11 residues long. Trimming removed 3 bases from V and 11 bases from J, with 9 bases in between.

The J gene is TRBJ2-1, the V gene TRBV29-1; 8 bases are shared with TRBD2. V shed 7 bases and J 7 bases; nucleotides not matched to a gene: 15. Germline V gene data show CDR1 as SQVTM and CDR2 as ANQGSEA. This CDR3 is 15 amino acids long. The CDR3 DNA sequence: TGCAGCGCCGACTGGCGGGGGGCGCCGGATAATGAGCAGTTCTTC. This translates into CSADWRGAPDNEQFF.

Notes on this clonotype: This may come from a read error, since a much larger clone is one base off. This rearrangement joins TRBV12-3 or TRBV12-4 to TRBJ2-4; D is possibly TRBD1 (5 bases). The J call may be in error: the DNA end matches TRBJ2-7 better. The CDR3 sequence is 12 residues long. Here the CDR3 reads CACSHRFHEQYF. The CDR3 DNA follows: TGTGCCTGCAGTCACAGGTTCCACGAGCAGTACTTC.

This clonotype has just a few counts. The V call is TRBV9, the J call TRBJ2-5; maybe TRBD2 (5 bases). Per the germline V gene, CDR1 is SGDLS and CDR2 is YYNGEE. The CDR3 consists of 13 residues. V lost 0 bases to trimming and J lost 7 bases, with 10 bases between them. The CDR3 is CASSVAGKGTQYF. In nucleotides, the CDR3 is TGTGCCAGCAGCGTAGCGGGGAAAGGGACCCAGTACTTC.

The J gene is TRBJ2-1, the V gene TRBV9; 8 positions agree with TRBD2. CDR1 and CDR2 (germline): SGDLS, YYNGEE. V gave up 0 bases and J gave up 5 bases; unmatched junction bases: 4. The CDR3 contains 15 residues. The CDR3 protein is CASSVGSGSNNEQFF. In DNA, the CDR3 is TGTGCCAGCAGCGTAGGAAGCGGGAGTAACAATGAGCAGTTCTTC.

The CDR3 spells CASSFFQGSSTGELFF. The CDR3 bases are TGTGCCAGCAGCTTCTTTCAGGGCTCGAGCACCGGGGAGCTGTTTTTT. The chain combines TRBV11-1 with TRBJ2-2; D possibly corresponds to TRBD1 (5 bases). The CDR3 totals 16 residues. Deletions cut 3 bases from V and 4 bases from J, with 15 bases between. CDR1 is SGHAT and CDR2 is FQDESV in the germline V gene (reference sequence).

The chain is built from TRBV24-1 and TRBJ1-5; D is undetermined. The V end lost 2 bases, the J end lost 11 bases, and 15 bases lay between the germline ends. Germline CDR1 is KGHDR and CDR2 is SFDVKD. The CDR3 runs to 14 residues. In nucleotides, the CDR3 is TGTGCCACCAGTGATTCCTCCCGTCGAGAGGCCCAGCATTTT. Protein: CATSDSSRREAQHF.

This clonotype was counted a few times. This sequence joins TRBV5-4 and TRBJ2-1; 8 nucleotides line up with TRBD2. V lost 1 base and J lost 5; bases outside the gene matches: 11. The V gene's germline CDR1 is SGHNT and CDR2 YYREEE (reference sequence). The CDR3 consists of 17 residues. CDR3 sequence: CASSLSWGAGDNNEQFF. CDR3 DNA sequence: TGTGCCAGCAGCTTGAGCTGGGGAGCGGGAGACAACAATGAGCAGTTCTTC.

This rearrangement joins TRBV9 to TRBJ2-1; D not certain. CDR3 size: 15 residues. CDR1 is SGDLS and CDR2 is YYNGEE in the germline V gene. Deletions cut 0 bases from V and 6 bases from J, with 13 bases between. The CDR3 sequence is CASSVDPLGCNEQFF. CDR3 coding DNA: TGTGCCAGCAGCGTAGACCCTCTGGGATGCAATGAGCAGTTCTTC.

The V and J genes are TRBV7-2 and TRBJ2-3; D remains ambiguous. Trimming stripped 5 bases from V and 4 bases from J, with 25 bases between. This CDR3 region has 18 residues. Per the germline V gene, CDR1 is SGHTA and CDR2 is FQGNSA. This CDR3 reads CASSPTDTYHLRADTQYF. Here the CDR3 DNA reads TGTGCCAGCAGCCCGACGGATACTTACCATCTTCGGGCAGATACGCAGTATTTT.

This clonotype was recorded a few times. J is TRBJ2-1 and V is TRBV10-3; tentatively, D is TRBD2 (6 bases). The ends were cut back, 2 bases at V and 10 bases at J, with 15 bases in the middle. CDR3 size: 14 residues. Germline CDR1 is ENHRY and CDR2 is SYGVKD. CDR3 nucleotide sequence: TGTGCCATCAGTGAGATTATCGGCCGGGAGGAGCAGTTCTTC. Protein sequence: CAISEIIGREEQFF.